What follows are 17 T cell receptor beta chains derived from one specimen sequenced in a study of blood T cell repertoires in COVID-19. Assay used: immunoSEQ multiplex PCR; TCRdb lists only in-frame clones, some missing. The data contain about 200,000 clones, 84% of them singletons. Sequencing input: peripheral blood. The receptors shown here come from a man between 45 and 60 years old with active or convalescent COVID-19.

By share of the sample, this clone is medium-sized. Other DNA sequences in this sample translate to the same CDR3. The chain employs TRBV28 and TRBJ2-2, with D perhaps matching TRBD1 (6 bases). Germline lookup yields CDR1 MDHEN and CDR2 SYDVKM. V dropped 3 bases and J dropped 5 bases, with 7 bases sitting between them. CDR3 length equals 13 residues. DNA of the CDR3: TGTGCCAGCAGTTTTAGGGGGACCGGGGAGCTGTTTTTT. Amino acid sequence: CASSFRGTGELFF.

The CDR3 is CASGRTSGSYNEQFF. The CDR3, as DNA: TGCGCCAGCGGCCGGACTAGCGGATCCTACAATGAGCAGTTCTTC. This rearrangement joins TRBV5-1 to TRBJ2-1; 10 bases are shared with TRBD2. CDR1 and CDR2 (germline): SGHRS, YFSETQ. Losses at the gene ends were 7 bases for V and 1 base for J; bases not matched to a gene: 5. The CDR3 sequence is 15 residues long.

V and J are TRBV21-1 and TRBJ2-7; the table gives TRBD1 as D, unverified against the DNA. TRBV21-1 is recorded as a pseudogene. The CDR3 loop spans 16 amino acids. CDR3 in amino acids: CASSHRDRGNTYEQYF. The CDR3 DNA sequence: TGTGCCAGCAGCCACAGGGACAGGGGGAATACCTACGAGCAGTACTTC.

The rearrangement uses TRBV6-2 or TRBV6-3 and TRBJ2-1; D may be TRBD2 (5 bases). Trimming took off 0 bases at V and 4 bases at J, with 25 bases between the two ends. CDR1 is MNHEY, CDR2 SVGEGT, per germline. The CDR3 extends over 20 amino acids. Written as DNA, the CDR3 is TGTGCCAGCAGTTACTCGATGAGGGCCGACTTTAAGGTCTTTTACAATGAGCAGTTCTTC. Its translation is CASSYSMRADFKVFYNEQFF.

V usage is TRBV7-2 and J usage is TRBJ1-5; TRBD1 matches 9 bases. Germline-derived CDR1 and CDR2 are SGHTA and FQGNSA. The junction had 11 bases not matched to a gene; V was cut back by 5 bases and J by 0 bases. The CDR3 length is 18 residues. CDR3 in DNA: TGTGCCAGCAGCCTTTCGTGGACAGGGGCGAGTAGCAATCAGCCCCAGCATTTT. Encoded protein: CASSLSWTGASSNQPQHF.

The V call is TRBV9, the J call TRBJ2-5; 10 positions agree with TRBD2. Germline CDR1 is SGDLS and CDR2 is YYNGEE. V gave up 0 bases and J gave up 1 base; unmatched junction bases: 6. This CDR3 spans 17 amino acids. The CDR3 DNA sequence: TGTGCCAGCAGCGTAGGGGATAGCGGGGGGCTCCAAGAGACCCAGTACTTC. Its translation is CASSVGDSGGLQETQYF.

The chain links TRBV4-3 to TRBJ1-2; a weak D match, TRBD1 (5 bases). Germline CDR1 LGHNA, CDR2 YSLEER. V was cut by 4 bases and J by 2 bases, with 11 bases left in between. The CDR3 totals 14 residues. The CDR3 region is CASSPLGGNYGYTF. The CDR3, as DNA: TGCGCCAGCAGCCCCCTTGGGGGGAACTATGGCTACACCTTC.

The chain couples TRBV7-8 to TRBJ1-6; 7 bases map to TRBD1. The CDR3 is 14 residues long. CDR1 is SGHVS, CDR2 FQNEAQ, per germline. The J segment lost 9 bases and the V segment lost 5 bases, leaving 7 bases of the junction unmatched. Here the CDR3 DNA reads TGTGCCAGCAGCCTTGGGACAGTCCTTTCACCCCTCCACTTT. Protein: CASSLGTVLSPLHF.

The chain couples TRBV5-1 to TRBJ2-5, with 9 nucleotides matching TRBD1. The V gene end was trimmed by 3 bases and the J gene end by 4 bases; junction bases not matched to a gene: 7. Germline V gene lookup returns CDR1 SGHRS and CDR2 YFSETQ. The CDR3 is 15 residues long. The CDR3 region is CASSWGQGLGETQYF. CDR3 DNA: TGCGCCAGCAGCTGGGGACAGGGCCTCGGAGAGACCCAGTACTTC.

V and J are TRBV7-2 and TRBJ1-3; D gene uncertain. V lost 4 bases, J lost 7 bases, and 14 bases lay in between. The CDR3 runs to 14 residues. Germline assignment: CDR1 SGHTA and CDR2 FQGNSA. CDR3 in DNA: TGTGCCAGCAGCTCGGGTCCCGCGGGGAACACCATATATTTT. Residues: CASSSGPAGNTIYF.

CDR3 amino acids: CASSGTESYEQYV. CDR3 nucleotide sequence: TGTGCCAGCTCCGGGACAGAGAGTTACGAGCAGTACGTC. The J gene is TRBJ2-7, the V gene TRBV28; 7 nucleotides line up with TRBD1. Germline trimming cut 8 bases from V and 4 bases from J; bases unmatched to any gene: 8. The CDR3 is 13 amino acids. Looked up from germline, CDR1 is MDHEN and CDR2 is SYDVKM.

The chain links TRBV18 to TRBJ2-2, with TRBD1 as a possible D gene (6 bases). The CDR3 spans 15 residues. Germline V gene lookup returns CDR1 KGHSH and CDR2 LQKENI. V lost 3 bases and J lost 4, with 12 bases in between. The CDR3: CASSPSGQITGELFF. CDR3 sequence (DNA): TGTGCCAGCTCACCGTCGGGACAAATCACCGGGGAGCTGTTTTTT.

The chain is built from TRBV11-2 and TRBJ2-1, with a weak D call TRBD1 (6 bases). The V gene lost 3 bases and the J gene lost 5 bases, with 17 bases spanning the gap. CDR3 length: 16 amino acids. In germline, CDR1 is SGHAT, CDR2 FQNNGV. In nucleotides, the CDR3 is TGTGCCAGCAGCTTTGCCCCGACAGGTTTAAACAATGAGCAGTTCTTC. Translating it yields CASSFAPTGLNNEQFF.

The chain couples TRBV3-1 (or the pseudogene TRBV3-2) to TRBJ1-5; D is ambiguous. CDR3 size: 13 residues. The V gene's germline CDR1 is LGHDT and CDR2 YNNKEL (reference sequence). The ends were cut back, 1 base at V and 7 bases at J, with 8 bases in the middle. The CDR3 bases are TGTGCCAGCAGCCAAGTCAACTACCAGCCCCAGCATTTT. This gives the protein CASSQVNYQPQHF.

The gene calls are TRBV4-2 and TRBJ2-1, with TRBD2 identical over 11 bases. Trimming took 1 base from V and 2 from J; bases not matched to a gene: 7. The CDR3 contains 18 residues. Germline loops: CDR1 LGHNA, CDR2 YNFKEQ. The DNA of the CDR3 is TGTGCCAGCAGCCAAGCCGTCGGTAGCGGGGGGGCCTACAATGAGCAGTTCTTC. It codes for CASSQAVGSGGAYNEQFF.

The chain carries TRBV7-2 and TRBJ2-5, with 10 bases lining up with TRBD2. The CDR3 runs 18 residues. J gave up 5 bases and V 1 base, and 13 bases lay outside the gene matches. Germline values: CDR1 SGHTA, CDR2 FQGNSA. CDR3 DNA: TGTGCCAGCAGCTTAGGTCGAGCGGGGGGGAATCCTGCCGAGACCCAGTACTTC. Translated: CASSLGRAGGNPAETQYF. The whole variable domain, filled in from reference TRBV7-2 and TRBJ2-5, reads GAGVSQSPSNKVTEKGKDVELRCDPISGHTALYWYRQSLGQGLEFLIYFQGNSAPDKSGLPSDRFSAERTGGSVSTLTIQRTQQEDSAVYLCASSLGRAGGNPAETQYFGPGTRLLVL.

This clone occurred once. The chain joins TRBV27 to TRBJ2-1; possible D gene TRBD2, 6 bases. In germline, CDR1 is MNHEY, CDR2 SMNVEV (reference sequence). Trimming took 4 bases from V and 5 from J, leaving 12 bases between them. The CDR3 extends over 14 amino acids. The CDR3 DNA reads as TGTGCCAGCAGTTGGGCAGGGAGGCACAATGAGCAGTTCTTC. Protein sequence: CASSWAGRHNEQFF.